Listed below are T cell receptor beta chains from one sample, sequenced in a study of cytomegalovirus exposure and HLA in healthy donors. TCRdb's table, derived via immunoSEQ multiplex PCR, lists solely in-frame clones and lacks some. Of around 150,000 clones listed, around 87% are singletons. The sequenced sample was PBMCs. The source is a woman in her 30s in good health and CMV-seronegative. Both conserved end residues are part of each CDR3. Fields, in order: clone size, J gene, V gene, D gene, CDR3 DNA, CDR3 protein. A D gene is named only where the DNA matches it firmly. Clone size appears in some rows only: once, few, many, or a class for an expanded clone.

.	TRBJ2-7	TRBV6-5	.	TGTGCCAGCAGTTATGGGACAAATCACTACGAGCAGTACTTC	CASSYGTNHYEQYF
.	TRBJ1-1	TRBV2	.	TGTGCCAGCAGTGAAGTAGTAAGGGGCACTGAAGCTTTCTTT	CASSEVVRGTEAFF
.	TRBJ1-1	TRBV29-1	TRBD1	TGCAGCGTTGAAGATGGGACAGGGAAAGCTTTCTTT	CSVEDGTGKAFF
.	TRBJ2-5	TRBV10-3	.	TGTGCCATCAGTGGGATTGGGGGGACGCAAGAGACCCAGTACTTC	CAISGIGGTQETQYF
once	TRBJ1-5	TRBV7-9	.	TGTGCCAGCAGCTTTGGACAGTTCAATCAGCCCCAGCATTTT	CASSFGQFNQPQHF
.	TRBJ2-5	TRBV7-9	TRBD2	TGTGCCAGCAGCTTAGGAGAGTTTAGCGGGAGGCCCTTCGAGACCCAGTACTTC	CASSLGEFSGRPFETQYF
.	TRBJ1-4	TRBV4-1	.	TGCGCCAGCAGCCAAGAAGGGCTCCCGGGGGGTCGGGAAAAACTGTTTTTT	CASSQEGLPGGREKLFF
.	TRBJ2-1	TRBV6-5	TRBD2	TGTGCCAGCAGTTACACCGGCGGGAGGTATTACAATGAGCAGTTCTTC	CASSYTGGRYYNEQFF
.	TRBJ2-3	TRBV19	TRBD2	TGTGCCAGTAGTATCCGGGACTACAAAACGCAGTATTTT	CASSIRDYKTQYF
.	TRBJ2-1	TRBV19	TRBD2	TGTGCCAGTAGTATAGTATCGGCCAGCGGGATGGGGTCCTACAATGAGCAGTTCTTC	CASSIVSASGMGSYNEQFF
.	TRBJ2-1	TRBV7-9	TRBD2	TGTGCCAGCAGCAAGCGGGAGGGAGAAGGGGAGCAGTTCTTC	CASSKREGEGEQFF
.	TRBJ1-2	TRBV28	.	TGTGCCAGCAGATTATCGTTACAGGGCTATGGCTACACCTTC	CASRLSLQGYGYTF
.	TRBJ1-1	TRBV30	.	TGTGCCCGGGAGGTGCGAAGAAACACTGAAGCTTTCTTT	CAREVRRNTEAFF
.	TRBJ1-5	TRBV28	.	TGTGCCAGCAGCCATCAGGGGTTGGGTCAGCCCCAGCATTTT	CASSHQGLGQPQHF
.	TRBJ1-4	TRBV30	TRBD1	TGTGCCTGGAGGAACCTCGGGTCGCGGGGACAGGGTAATGAAAAACTGTTTTTT	CAWRNLGSRGQGNEKLFF
.	TRBJ2-1	TRBV10-3	TRBD2	TGTGCCATCAGTGCCGGGACTAGCGTGGATGAGCAGTTCTTC	CAISAGTSVDEQFF
.	TRBJ2-7	TRBV28	TRBD1	TGTGCCAGCAGTTTAACGGGACAGGGTTCAAACTACGAGCAGTACTTC	CASSLTGQGSNYEQYF
.	TRBJ2-5	TRBV7-7	TRBD2	TGTGCCAGCAGCTCTGGACTAGAAGAGACCCAGTACTTC	CASSSGLEETQYF
.	TRBJ1-2	TRBV6-4	TRBD1	TGTGCCAGGCAAAAGAAAACAGGGGGCAATTGGTATGGCTACACCTTC	CARQKKTGGNWYGYTF
.	TRBJ1-2	TRBV27	.	TGTGCCAGCAGACCCCAGGGGCTGTACTATGGCTACACCTTC	CASRPQGLYYGYTF
.	TRBJ1-1	TRBV19	.	TGTGCCAGAAGGGGCCAGGGCCAAACGGGCACTGAAGCTTTCTTT	CARRGQGQTGTEAFF
.	TRBJ2-7	TRBV5-6	TRBD1	TGTGCCAGCAGCTACAGGGGTTCCTACGAGCAGTACTTC	CASSYRGSYEQYF
.	TRBJ2-7	TRBV5-1	TRBD2	TGCGCCAGCAGCCTATGGGGGGGGACTAGTTTGTACGAGCAGTACTTC	CASSLWGGTSLYEQYF
.	TRBJ2-3	TRBV19	.	TGTGCCAGTAAAGCTCGCCCTTTAACAGATACGCAGTATTTT	CASKARPLTDTQYF
.	TRBJ2-7	TRBV27	TRBD2	TGTGCCAGCAGTTCCCTCACTAGCGGGGGTCGACTTTACGAGCAGTACTTC	CASSSLTSGGRLYEQYF
.	TRBJ2-3	TRBV2	.	TGTGCCAGCAGGGAGGACGGACTAATCACAGATACGCAGTATTTT	CASREDGLITDTQYF
.	TRBJ1-2	TRBV5-6	.	TGTGCCAGCAGCTTCGGCACCCTAGAAATCTACACCTTC	CASSFGTLEIYTF
few	TRBJ1-5	TRBV28	TRBD1	TGTGCCAGCAGTTTCCCGGACAGGAGCCCCAATCAGCCCCAGCATTTT	CASSFPDRSPNQPQHF
.	TRBJ2-7	TRBV7-8	TRBD1	TGTGCCAGCAGCTCCGGGACAGGGAATTACGAGCAGTACTTC	CASSSGTGNYEQYF
once	TRBJ2-1	TRBV5-1	TRBD1	TGCGCCAGCACCTTGCTACCGGGACAGGGCTTCAATGAGCAGTTCTTC	CASTLLPGQGFNEQFF
.	TRBJ1-2	TRBV6-5	.	TGTGCCAGCAGAGGGGCGTCTCAGGGCTACACCTTC	CASRGASQGYTF
few	TRBJ2-1	TRBV10-1	.	TGCGCCAGCAGTGGGACTCGTTCATACAATGAGCAGTTCTTC	CASSGTRSYNEQFF
.	TRBJ2-5	TRBV11-1	TRBD2	TGTGCCAGCAGCTTAGATTGGGCGGGGGAAGAGACCCAGTACTTC	CASSLDWAGEETQYF
once	TRBJ1-5	TRBV19	.	TGTGCCAGTAGTATACCCAGGAATTGGGCAAACAATCAGCCCCAGCATTTT	CASSIPRNWANNQPQHF
once	TRBJ2-7	TRBV7-8	TRBD2	TGTGCCAGCAGCCTCCGGAGGGTTGTTCGACTAGCGGGGGGGGCCTACGAGCAGTACTTC	CASSLRRVVRLAGGAYEQYF
.	TRBJ1-2	TRBV5-4	.	TGTGCCAGCACCATGGGGGCGGGCTATGGCTACACCTTC	CASTMGAGYGYTF
.	TRBJ2-3	TRBV11-2	TRBD2	TGTGCCAGCAGCTTACATAGACTAGCGGGGCAGGATACGCAGTATTTT	CASSLHRLAGQDTQYF
.	TRBJ2-3	TRBV7-8	TRBD1	TGTGCCAGCAGCTTAGGGCCCTTTGACAGGGATCTTCACCGTACGCAGTATTTT	CASSLGPFDRDLHRTQYF
.	TRBJ2-1	TRBV4-1	TRBD2	TGCGCCAGCAGCCAAAGTGGGGGGACTACCAATGAGCAGTTCTTC	CASSQSGGTTNEQFF
.	TRBJ2-1	TRBV5-6	.	TGTGCCAGCAGCAACCTGAGGAATGAGCAGTTCTTC	CASSNLRNEQFF
.	TRBJ1-2	TRBV29-1	TRBD1	TGCAGCGCCAGCGCCGGGACAGGGGGCCTATATGGCTACACCTTC	CSASAGTGGLYGYTF
.	TRBJ1-5	TRBV12-5	.	TGTGCTAGTGCCTTCGAGAATCAGCCCCAGCATTTT	CASAFENQPQHF
.	TRBJ1-4	TRBV18	TRBD1	TGTGCCAGCTCCCCCCGGACAGGGTCTGAGTATGAAAAACTGTTTTTT	CASSPRTGSEYEKLFF
.	TRBJ2-5	TRBV28	.	TGTGCCAGCAGTTTAAGGGGGTCACGAGAGACCCAGTACTTC	CASSLRGSRETQYF
few	TRBJ2-7	TRBV7-9	.	TGTGCCAGCAGCTTATCTCTCGCGGCAGACTACGAGCAGTACTTC	CASSLSLAADYEQYF
.	TRBJ2-1	TRBV4-1	TRBD2	TGCGCCAGCAGTCCCGGGACTAGCGGGAGGCGGGATGAGCAGTTCTTC	CASSPGTSGRRDEQFF
.	TRBJ2-1	TRBV7-9	.	TGTGCCAGCAGCTTAGTGGCCGCCGCCAATGAGCAGTTCTTC	CASSLVAAANEQFF